The clone carrying this T cell receptor beta chain showed up many times. Antigen specificity is unknown. Amplification of TCR beta CDR3 regions used RNA as the template. The primer set for the first-round RT-PCR of the TCR CDR3 was HTBI. TCRdb re-called the multiplex PCR reads through MiXCR, storing one row per CDR3 protein. The sample consists of hundreds of thousands of distinct CDR3 sequences, around 20% of them appearing once. Each person with ophthalmopathy scored at least 3 on the Clinical Activity Score, reached NOSPECS grade 4 or higher, and had been ill under 3 months. 10 ml of fresh peripheral blood supplied the PBMCs. The data belong to a study of T cells in Graves' hyperthyroidism and ophthalmopathy. Findings of the study overall: Clonotypes that were expanded in thyroid above 0.001 mostly appeared in blood too.

This TCR came from a man aged 25-40 years with Graves' ophthalmopathy. Sequencing input: blood.

This CDR3 reads CASSAPGLGTYEQYF. CDR3 DNA: TGTGCCAGCAGTGCCCCCGGACTCGGGACCTACGAGCAGTACTTC. The chain links TRBV2 to TRBJ2-7, with D possibly TRBD2 on 5 matching bases. CDR1 and CDR2 from the germline V gene are SNHLY and FYNNEI. V was pared by 4 bases and J by 2 bases, with 15 bases between. This CDR3 spans 15 amino acids.